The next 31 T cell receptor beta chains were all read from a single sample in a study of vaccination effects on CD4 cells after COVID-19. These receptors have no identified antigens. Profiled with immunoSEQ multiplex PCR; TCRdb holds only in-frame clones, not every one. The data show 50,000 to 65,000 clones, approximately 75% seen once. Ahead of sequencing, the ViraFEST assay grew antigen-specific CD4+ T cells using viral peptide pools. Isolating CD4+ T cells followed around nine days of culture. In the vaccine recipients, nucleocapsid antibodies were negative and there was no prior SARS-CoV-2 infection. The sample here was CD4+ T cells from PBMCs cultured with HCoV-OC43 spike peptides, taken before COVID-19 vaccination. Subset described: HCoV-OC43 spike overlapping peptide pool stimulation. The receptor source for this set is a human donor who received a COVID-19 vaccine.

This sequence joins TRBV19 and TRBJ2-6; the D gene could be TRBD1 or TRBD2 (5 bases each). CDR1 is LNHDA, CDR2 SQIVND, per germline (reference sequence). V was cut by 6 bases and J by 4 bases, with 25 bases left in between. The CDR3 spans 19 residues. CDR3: CASSHAIREGTGGANVLTF. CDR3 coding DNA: TGTGCCAGTAGCCACGCCATCCGTGAGGGGACGGGGGGGGCCAACGTCCTGACTTTC.

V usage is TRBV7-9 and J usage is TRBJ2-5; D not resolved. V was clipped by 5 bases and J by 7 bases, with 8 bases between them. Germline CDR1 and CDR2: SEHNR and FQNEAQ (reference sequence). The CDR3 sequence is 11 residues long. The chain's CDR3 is CASSPVGTQYF. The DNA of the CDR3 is TGTGCCAGCAGCCCTGTGGGGACCCAGTACTTC.

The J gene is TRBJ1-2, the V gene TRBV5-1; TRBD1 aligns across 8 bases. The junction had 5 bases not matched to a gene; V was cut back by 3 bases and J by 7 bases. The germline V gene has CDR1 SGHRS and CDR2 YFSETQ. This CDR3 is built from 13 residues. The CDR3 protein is CASSSTGVGGYTF. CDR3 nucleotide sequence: TGCGCCAGCAGCTCGACAGGGGTTGGTGGCTACACCTTC.

CDR3: CATVDSGGPYNEQFF. In DNA form, the CDR3 reads TGTGCCACCGTCGATAGCGGGGGGCCCTACAATGAGCAGTTCTTC. The gene calls are TRBV19 and TRBJ2-1, with TRBD2 matching 10 bases. Germline V gene sequence: CDR1 LNHDA, CDR2 SQIVND (reference sequence). The CDR3 loop spans 15 amino acids. The ends lost 10 bases at V and 2 bases at J; junction bases unmatched: 8.

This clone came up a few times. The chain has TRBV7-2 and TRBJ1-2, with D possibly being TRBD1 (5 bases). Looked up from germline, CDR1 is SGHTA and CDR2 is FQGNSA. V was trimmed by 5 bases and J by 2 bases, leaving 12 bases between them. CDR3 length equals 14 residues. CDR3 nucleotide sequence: TGTGCCAGCAGCCCAATGACAGAAAACTATGGCTACACCTTC. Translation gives CASSPMTENYGYTF.

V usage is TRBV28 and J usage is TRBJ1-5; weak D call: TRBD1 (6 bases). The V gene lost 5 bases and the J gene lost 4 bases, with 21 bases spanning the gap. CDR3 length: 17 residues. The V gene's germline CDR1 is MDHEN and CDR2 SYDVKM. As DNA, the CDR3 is TGTGCCAGCAGTGGCGCGGACAGACTTCTGGGGAATCAGCCCCAGCATTTT. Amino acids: CASSGADRLLGNQPQHF.

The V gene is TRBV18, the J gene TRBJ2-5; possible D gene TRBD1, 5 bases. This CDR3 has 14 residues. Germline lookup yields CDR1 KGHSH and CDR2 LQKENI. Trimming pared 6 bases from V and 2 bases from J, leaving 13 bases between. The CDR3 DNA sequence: TGTGCCAGCTCCCAACAGGATTTTCAAGAGACCCAGTACTTC. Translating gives CASSQQDFQETQYF. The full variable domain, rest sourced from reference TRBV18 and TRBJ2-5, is NAGVMQNPRHLVRRRGQEARLRCSPMKGHSHVYWYRQLPEEGLKFMVYLQKENIIDESGMPKERFSAEFPKEGPSILRIQQVVRGDSAAYFCASSQQDFQETQYFGPGTRLLVL.

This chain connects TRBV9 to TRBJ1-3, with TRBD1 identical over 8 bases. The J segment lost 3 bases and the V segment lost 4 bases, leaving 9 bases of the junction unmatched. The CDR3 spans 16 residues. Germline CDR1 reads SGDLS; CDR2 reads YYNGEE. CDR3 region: CASSPGTGQGGNTIYF. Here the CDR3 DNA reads TGTGCCAGCAGCCCAGGGACCGGACAGGGTGGAAACACCATATATTTT.

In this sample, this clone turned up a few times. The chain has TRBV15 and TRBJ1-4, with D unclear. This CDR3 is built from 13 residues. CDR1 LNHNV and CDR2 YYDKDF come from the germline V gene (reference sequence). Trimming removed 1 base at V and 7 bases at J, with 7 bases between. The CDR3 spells CATSRVPSEKLFF. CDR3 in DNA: TGTGCCACCAGCAGAGTCCCTAGTGAAAAACTGTTTTTT. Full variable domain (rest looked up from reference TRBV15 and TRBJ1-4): DAMVIQNPRYQVTQFGKPVTLSCSQTLNHNVMYWYQQKSSQAPKLLFHYYDKDFNNEADTPDNFQSRRPNTSFCFLDIRSPGLGDTAMYLCATSRVPSEKLFFGSGTQLSVL.

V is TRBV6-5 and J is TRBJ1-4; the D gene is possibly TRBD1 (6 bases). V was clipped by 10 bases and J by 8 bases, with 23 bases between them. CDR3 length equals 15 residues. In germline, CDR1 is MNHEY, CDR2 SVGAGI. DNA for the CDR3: TGTGCCACCCAGACAGGAGGGGCCGGGGACGAAAAACTGTTTTTT. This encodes CATQTGGAGDEKLFF.

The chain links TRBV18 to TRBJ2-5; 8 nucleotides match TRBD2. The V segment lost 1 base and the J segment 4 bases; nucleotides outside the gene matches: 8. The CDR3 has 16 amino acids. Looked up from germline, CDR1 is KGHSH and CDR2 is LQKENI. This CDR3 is CASSPQRGGVGETQYF. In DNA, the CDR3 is TGTGCCAGCTCACCACAACGGGGGGGCGTTGGAGAGACCCAGTACTTC.

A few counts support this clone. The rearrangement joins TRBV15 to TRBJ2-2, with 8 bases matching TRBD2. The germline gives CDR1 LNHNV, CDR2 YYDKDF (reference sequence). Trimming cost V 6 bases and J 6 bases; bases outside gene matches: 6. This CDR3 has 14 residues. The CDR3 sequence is CATRAGGLAGELFF. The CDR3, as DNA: TGTGCCACCAGGGCGGGGGGTCTCGCCGGGGAGCTGTTTTTT. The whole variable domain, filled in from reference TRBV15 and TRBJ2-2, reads DAMVIQNPRYQVTQFGKPVTLSCSQTLNHNVMYWYQQKSSQAPKLLFHYYDKDFNNEADTPDNFQSRRPNTSFCFLDIRSPGLGDTAMYLCATRAGGLAGELFFGEGSRLTVL.

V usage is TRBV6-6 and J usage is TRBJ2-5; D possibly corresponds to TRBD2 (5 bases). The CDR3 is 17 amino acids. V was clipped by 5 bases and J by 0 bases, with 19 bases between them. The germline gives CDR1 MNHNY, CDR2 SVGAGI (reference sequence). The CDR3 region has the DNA TGTGCCAGCAGTCGTATCAGAACCCCGGGGTACCAAGAGACCCAGTACTTC. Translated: CASSRIRTPGYQETQYF.

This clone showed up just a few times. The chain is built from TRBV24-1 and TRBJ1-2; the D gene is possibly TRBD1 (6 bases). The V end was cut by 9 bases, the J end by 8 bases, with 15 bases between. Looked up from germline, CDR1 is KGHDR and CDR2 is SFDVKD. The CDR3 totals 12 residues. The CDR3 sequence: CATWDTTWGYTF. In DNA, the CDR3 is TGTGCCACCTGGGACACCACTTGGGGCTACACCTTC.

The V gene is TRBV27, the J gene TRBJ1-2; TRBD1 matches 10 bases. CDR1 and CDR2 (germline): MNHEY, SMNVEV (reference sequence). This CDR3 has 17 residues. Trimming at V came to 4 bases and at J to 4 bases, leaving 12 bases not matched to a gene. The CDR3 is CASSSRQGAQGIYGYTF. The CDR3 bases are TGTGCCAGCAGTTCTAGACAGGGGGCTCAAGGAATCTATGGCTACACCTTC.

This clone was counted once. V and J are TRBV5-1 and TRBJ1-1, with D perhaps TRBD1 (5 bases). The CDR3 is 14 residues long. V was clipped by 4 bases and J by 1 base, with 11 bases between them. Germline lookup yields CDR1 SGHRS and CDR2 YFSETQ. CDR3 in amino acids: CASSPVGENTEAFF. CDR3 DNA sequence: TGCGCCAGCAGCCCGGTGGGGGAGAACACTGAAGCTTTCTTT. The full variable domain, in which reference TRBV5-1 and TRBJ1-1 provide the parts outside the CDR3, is KAGVTQTPRYLIKTRGQQVTLSCSPISGHRSVSWYQQTPGQGLQFLFEYFSETQRNKGNFPGRFSGRQFSNSRSEMNVSTLELGDSALYLCASSPVGENTEAFFGQGTRLTVV.

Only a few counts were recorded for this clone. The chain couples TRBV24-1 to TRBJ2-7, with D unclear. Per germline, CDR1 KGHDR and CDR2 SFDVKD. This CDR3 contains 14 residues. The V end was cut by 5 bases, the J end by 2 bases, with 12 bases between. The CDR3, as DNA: TGTGCCACCAGTGTCCCAGTTATCACCTACGAGCAGTACGTC. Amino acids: CATSVPVITYEQYV.

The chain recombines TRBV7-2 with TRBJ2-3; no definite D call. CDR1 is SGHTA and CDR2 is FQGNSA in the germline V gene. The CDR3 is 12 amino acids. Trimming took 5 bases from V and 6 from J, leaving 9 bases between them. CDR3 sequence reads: CASSPTLDTQYF. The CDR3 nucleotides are TGTGCCAGCAGCCCCACTCTGGATACGCAGTATTTT.

The CDR3 spells CASSPSAGDGYGYTF. The CDR3, as DNA: TGTGCCAGCTCACCGTCAGCAGGGGACGGGTATGGCTACACCTTC. This chain connects TRBV18 to TRBJ1-2; D is perhaps TRBD1 (6 bases). There are 15 residues in the CDR3. Germline values: CDR1 KGHSH, CDR2 LQKENI. Trimming took off 3 bases at V and 5 bases at J, with 16 bases between the two ends.

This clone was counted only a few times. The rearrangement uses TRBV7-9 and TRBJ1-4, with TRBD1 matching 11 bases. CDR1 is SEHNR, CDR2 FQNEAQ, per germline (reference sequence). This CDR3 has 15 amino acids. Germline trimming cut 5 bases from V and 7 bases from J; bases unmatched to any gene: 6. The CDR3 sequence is CASSVMGTGGEKLFF. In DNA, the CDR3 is TGTGCCAGCAGCGTGATGGGGACAGGGGGTGAAAAACTGTTTTTT. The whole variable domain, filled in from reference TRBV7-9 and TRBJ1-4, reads DTGVSQNPRHKITKRGQNVTFRCDPISEHNRLYWYRQTLGQGPEFLTYFQNEAQLEKSRLLSDRFSAERPKGSFSTLEIQRTEQGDSAMYLCASSVMGTGGEKLFFGSGTQLSVL.

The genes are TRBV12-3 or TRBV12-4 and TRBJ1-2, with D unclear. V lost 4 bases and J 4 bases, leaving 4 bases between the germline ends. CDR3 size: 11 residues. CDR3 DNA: TGTGCCAGCAGTTGGAGCTATGGCTACACCTTC. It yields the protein CASSWSYGYTF.

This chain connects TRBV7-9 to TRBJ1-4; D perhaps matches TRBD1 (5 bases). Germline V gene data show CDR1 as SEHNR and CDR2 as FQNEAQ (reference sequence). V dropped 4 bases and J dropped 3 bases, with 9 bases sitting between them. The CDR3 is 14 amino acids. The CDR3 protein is CASSSGGANEKLFF. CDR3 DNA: TGTGCCAGCAGCTCCGGAGGGGCTAATGAAAAACTGTTTTTT. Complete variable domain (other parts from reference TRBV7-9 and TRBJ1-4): DTGVSQNPRHKITKRGQNVTFRCDPISEHNRLYWYRQTLGQGPEFLTYFQNEAQLEKSRLLSDRFSAERPKGSFSTLEIQRTEQGDSAMYLCASSSGGANEKLFFGSGTQLSVL.

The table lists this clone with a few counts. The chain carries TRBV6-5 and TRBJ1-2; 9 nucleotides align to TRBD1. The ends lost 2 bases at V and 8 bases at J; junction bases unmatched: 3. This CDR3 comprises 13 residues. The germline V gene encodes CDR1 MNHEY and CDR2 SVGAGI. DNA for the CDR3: TGTGCCAGCAGTTACGGGACAGGGTCCGGCTACACCTTC. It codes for CASSYGTGSGYTF.

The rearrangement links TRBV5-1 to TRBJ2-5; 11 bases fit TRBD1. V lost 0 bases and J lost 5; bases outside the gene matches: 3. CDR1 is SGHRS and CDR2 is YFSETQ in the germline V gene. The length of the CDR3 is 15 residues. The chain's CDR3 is CASSLAGTGGETQYF. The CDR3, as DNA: TGCGCCAGCAGCTTGGCCGGGACAGGGGGTGAGACCCAGTACTTC.

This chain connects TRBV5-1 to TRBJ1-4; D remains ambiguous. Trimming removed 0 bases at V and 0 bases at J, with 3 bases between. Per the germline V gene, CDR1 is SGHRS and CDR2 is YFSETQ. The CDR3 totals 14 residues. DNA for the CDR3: TGCGCCAGCAGCTTGGGAACAACTAATGAAAAACTGTTTTTT. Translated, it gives CASSLGTTNEKLFF.

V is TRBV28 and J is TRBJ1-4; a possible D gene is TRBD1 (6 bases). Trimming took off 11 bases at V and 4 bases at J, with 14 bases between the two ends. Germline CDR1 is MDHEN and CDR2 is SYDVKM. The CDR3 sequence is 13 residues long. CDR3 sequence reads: CAGSTGNNEKLFF. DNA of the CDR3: TGTGCCGGATCTACAGGGAATAATGAAAAACTGTTTTTT.

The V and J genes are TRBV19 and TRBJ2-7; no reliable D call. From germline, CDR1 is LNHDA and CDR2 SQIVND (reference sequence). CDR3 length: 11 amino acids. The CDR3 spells CFESPFYEQYV. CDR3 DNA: TGTTTCGAAAGTCCGTTCTACGAGCAGTACGTC.

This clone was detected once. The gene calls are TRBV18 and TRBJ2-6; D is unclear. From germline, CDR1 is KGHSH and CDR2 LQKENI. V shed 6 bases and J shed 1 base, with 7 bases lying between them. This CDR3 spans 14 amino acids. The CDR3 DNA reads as TGTGCCAGCTCGACCTATTCTGGGGCCAACGTCCTGACTTTC. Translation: CASSTYSGANVLTF.

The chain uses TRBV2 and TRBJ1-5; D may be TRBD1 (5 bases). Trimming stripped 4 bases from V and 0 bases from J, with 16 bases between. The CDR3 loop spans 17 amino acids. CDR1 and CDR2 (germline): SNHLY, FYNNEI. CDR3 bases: TGTGCCAGCAGTGCGCTTTTGTGGGACGATAGCAATCAGCCCCAGCATTTT. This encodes CASSALLWDDSNQPQHF. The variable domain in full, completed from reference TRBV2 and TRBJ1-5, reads EPEVTQTPSHQVTQMGQEVILRCVPISNHLYFYWYRQILGQKVEFLVSFYNNEISEKSEIFDDQFSVERPDGSNFTLKIRSTKLEDSAMYFCASSALLWDDSNQPQHFGDGTRLSIL.

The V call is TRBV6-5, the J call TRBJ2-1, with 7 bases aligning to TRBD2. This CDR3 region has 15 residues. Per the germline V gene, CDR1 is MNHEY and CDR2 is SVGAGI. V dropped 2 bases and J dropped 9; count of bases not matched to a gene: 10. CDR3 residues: CASSYGGDSRTEQFF. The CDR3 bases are TGTGCCAGCAGTTACGGGGGGGACTCCAGAACTGAGCAGTTCTTC.

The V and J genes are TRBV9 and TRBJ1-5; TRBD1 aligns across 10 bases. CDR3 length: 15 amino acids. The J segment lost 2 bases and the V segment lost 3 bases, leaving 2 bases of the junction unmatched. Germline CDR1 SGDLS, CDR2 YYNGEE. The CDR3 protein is CASSATGGGNQPQHF. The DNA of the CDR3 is TGTGCCAGCAGCGCGACAGGGGGCGGCAATCAGCCCCAGCATTTT.